One and the same sample provided the 7 T cell receptor beta chains below, sequenced in a study of T-cell memory formation after mild COVID-19. TCRdb reprocessed the 5' RACE reads via MiXCR and lists one record per CDR3 protein. The repertoire consists of roughly 350,000 distinct CDR3 sequences, with around 27% occurring once and the leading ten covering around an eighth. The sample consisted of PBMCs or a T cell subset sorted from them (not recorded which). The receptors here all came from an adult woman who had mild COVID-19 (a few samples of this study predate the infection). Cell type and time point are not known.

For this clonotype: The junction differs from germline at one of its ends, possibly a read error. The chain recombines TRBV12-3 or TRBV12-4 with TRBJ2-5; D possibly uses TRBD1 or TRBD2 (5 bases each). CDR3 size: 14 residues. Here the CDR3 DNA reads TGTGCCTGCAGTACTGGGACGTACCAAGAGACCCAGTACTTC. Its protein is CACSTGTYQETQYF.

The V gene is TRBV7-8, the J gene TRBJ1-1, with unresolved D. V lost 5 bases to trimming and J lost 6 bases, with 16 bases between them. The germline V gene encodes CDR1 SGHVS and CDR2 FQNEAQ. The CDR3 has 14 residues. The CDR3 loop is CASSPGPAGAEAFF. In DNA form, the CDR3 reads TGTGCCAGCAGCCCCGGACCGGCTGGCGCTGAAGCTTTCTTT.

This clonotype was recorded at least ten times. This rearrangement joins TRBV9 to TRBJ2-7, with D possibly matching TRBD1 (5 bases). V dropped 7 bases and J dropped 2 bases, with 16 bases sitting between them. Germline V CDR1 and CDR2: SGDLS, YYNGEE. CDR3 length: 14 amino acids. This chain's CDR3 is CASGVGQAPYEQYF. CDR3 in DNA: TGTGCCAGCGGGGTGGGGCAGGCCCCCTACGAGCAGTACTTC.

V gene TRBV3-1 combines with J gene TRBJ2-1; D gene uncertain. This CDR3 is built from 15 residues. Trimming removed 1 base from V and 8 bases from J, with 15 bases in between. Germline values: CDR1 LGHDT, CDR2 YNNKEL (reference sequence). The CDR3 DNA reads TGTGCCAGCAGCCAAGGGAGAAACCGAGACCATGAGCAGTTCTTC. The encoded protein is CASSQGRNRDHEQFF.

V gene TRBV3-1 combines with J gene TRBJ2-5; D tentatively fits TRBD1 or TRBD2 (5 bases each). Per the germline V gene, CDR1 is LGHDT and CDR2 is YNNKEL (reference sequence). The V end lost 1 base, the J end lost 5 bases, and 14 bases lay between the germline ends. The CDR3 consists of 15 residues. The CDR3, as DNA: TGTGCCAGCAGCCAAGGGGACCCCCAGTGGGAGACCCAGTACTTC. Amino acids: CASSQGDPQWETQYF.

The V and J genes are TRBV6-5 and TRBJ2-2; D uncertain. CDR3 length equals 14 residues. Germline CDR1 MNHEY, CDR2 SVGAGI. The germline V and J ends were trimmed by 2 bases and 5 bases, with 9 bases remaining between them. This CDR3 reads CASSYQAGTGELFF. The DNA of the CDR3 is TGTGCCAGCAGTTACCAGGCTGGGACCGGGGAGCTGTTTTTT.

With regard to this clonotype: At one end, the junction sequence differs from germline, possibly due to a read error. This sequence joins TRBV19 and TRBJ1-5; D gene unclear. Germline CDR1 LNHDA, CDR2 SQIVND (reference sequence). The CDR3 spans 13 residues. The CDR3 region has the DNA TGTGTCAGTAACCGACTAGGCAATCAGCCCCAGCATTTT. Its protein is CVSNRLGNQPQHF.